By share, the clone carrying this TCR beta chain counts as medium-sized. Its antigen is undetermined. V was clipped by 3 bases and J by 3 bases, with 15 bases between them. Per germline, CDR1 MGHRA and CDR2 YSYEKL. This CDR3 spans 15 amino acids. These data are taken from a study of T-cell reconstitution after alpha-beta-depleted transplantation in children. Construction of the TCRbeta library involved unique molecular identifiers. TCRdb reprocessed the PCR reads with MiXCR, giving one entry per CDR3 protein. This sample has approximately 630,000 distinct CDR3 sequences; roughly 13% occur once, and the top ten carry 0.65% to 0.9%. Study-wide findings and caveats: The study traced high day-60 TCRbeta diversity in some patients to surviving recipient T cells and thymic progenitors. Diversity and T-cell counts at one year after transplant derived mostly from new T cells. Alpha-beta T cells present about two months after transplant were reported to originate from several hundred expanded graft clones.

This clonotype was sampled from a girl aged 2 to 10 with congenital amegakaryocytic thrombocytopenia, due to receive a stem cell transplant. Sample: PBMCs, taken before TCRalphabeta/CD19-depleted stem cell transplant. The chain is built from TRBV4-1 and TRBJ2-7; D gene ambiguous. CDR3: CASSHGLSEIYEQYF. The CDR3 coding sequence is TGCGCCAGCAGCCACGGCCTAAGTGAGATCTACGAGCAGTACTTC.